The sequence of this T cell receptor (beta chain) was determined in a study of blood T cell repertoires in COVID-19. Profiling relied on immunoSEQ multiplex PCR, and the TCRdb table lists in-frame clones only, not all of them. The data contain about 39,000 clones, 60% to 85% of them singletons. What was sequenced was peripheral blood. The sequence derives from a man aged 65 to 79 with acute or convalescent COVID-19.

The CDR3 loop reads CASSLTANYGYTF. DNA for the CDR3: TGTGCCAGCAGCTTGACAGCTAACTATGGCTACACCTTC. The J gene is TRBJ1-2, the V gene TRBV5-6; D is uncertain. With 1 base removed from V and 0 bases from J, the gap between germline ends came to 4 bases. The length of the CDR3 is 13 residues. CDR1 SGHDT and CDR2 YYEEEE come from the germline V gene.